The entry below gives a single T cell receptor (beta chain) sequence along with its context. Its antigen is unidentified. As handled by the study authors: Pooled conventional T cells gave about 11x10^4 patient and around 1.3x10^5 donor TCRbeta sequences. Only in-frame clones appear in the TCRdb table, and some are missing; sequencing was by immunoSEQ multiplex PCR. Clone size and V and J calls were adopted from that table, with D and trimming inferred from the DNA. The sample lists 20,000 to 25,000 clones, 97% occurring once. Sorting defined conventional CD4 T cells as CD4+CD127+. Trimming cost V 5 bases and J 12 bases, with 13 bases left between them. Germline loops: CDR1 LGHNA, CDR2 YSLEER. CDR3 length: 11 residues. These data belong to a study of B cell selection in AIRE deficiency. Whole-study results and caveats: Shared Treg sequences were biased toward short CDR3s with few non-templated nucleotide insertions. Of some 4,000 shared Treg TCRbeta sequences, 30% to 40% were healthy-donor-only and about 9.6% patient-only. Approximately 31% of healthy-shared Treg sequences were found among patient Tconv cells.

The sequencing input was conventional CD4+ T cells sorted from PBMCs. The sequence came from a human donor with AIRE deficiency. The chain links TRBV4-3 to TRBJ1-2; D call uncertain. CDR3 DNA: TGCGCCAGCAGCGAGTCGGGGTCCCACACCTTC. It translates to CASSESGSHTF.